These T cell receptor beta chains were read from a single sample in a study of vaccination and CD4 T cells after COVID-19. Which antigens these TCRs recognize remains unknown. TCRdb redid the calling of the PCR reads with MiXCR, one entry per CDR3 protein. The sample yields some 20,000 distinct CDR3 sequences, over 50% seen once. Sequencing was done on a sample of CD4+ T cells from blood, cultured in vitro. The receptors were sampled from a human donor who had recovered from COVID-19. Both conserved end residues are part of each CDR3. D genes are given only for firm matches. Not every row has a clone size; where given, it reads once, few, many or a size class.

J | V | D | size | CDR3 | DNA
TRBJ2-7 | TRBV24-1 | NA | NA | CATSEAGQSYEQYF | TGTGCCACCAGTGAGGCGGGACAGTCCTACGAGCAGTACTTC
TRBJ2-7 | TRBV5-4 | TRBD2 | NA | CASSWGRGGRENYEQYF | TGTGCCAGCAGCTGGGGGCGGGGGGGCAGGGAAAACTACGAGCAGTACTTC
TRBJ2-1 | TRBV24-1 | TRBD1 | NA | CATSDLTGTGINEQFF | TGTGCCACCAGTGATTTGACCGGGACAGGGATCAATGAGCAGTTCTTC
TRBJ2-3 | TRBV2 | NA | NA | CASSGGSASSTDTQYF | TGTGCCAGCAGTGGAGGTAGCGCCTCTAGCACAGATACGCAGTATTTT
TRBJ2-1 | TRBV6-1 | TRBD2 | NA | CASTRTSGMNEQFF | TGTGCCAGCACCCGGACTAGCGGGATGAATGAGCAGTTCTTC
TRBJ2-4 | TRBV28 | NA | NA | CASSLRGSAKNIQYF | TGTGCCAGCAGTTTACGGGGCTCGGCCAAAAACATTCAGTACTTC
TRBJ1-2 | TRBV28 | NA | NA | CASSRQAYNYGYTF | TGTGCCAGCAGTCGACAAGCTTATAACTATGGCTACACCTTC
TRBJ2-1 | TRBV9 | TRBD2 | NA | CASSVGVGTSIGGLYNEQFF | TGTGCCAGCAGCGTAGGGGTCGGGACTAGTATCGGTGGTCTCTACAATGAGCAGTTCTTC
TRBJ1-1 | TRBV5-1 | NA | NA | CASSLEDVGLEAFF | TGCGCCAGCAGCTTGGAGGACGTGGGTCTTGAAGCTTTCTTT
TRBJ2-7 | TRBV6-1 | NA | NA | CASSVNGLREEQYF | TGTGCCAGCAGTGTAAACGGACTCAGGGAAGAGCAGTACTTC
TRBJ2-2 | TRBV24-1 | NA | NA | CATSLAFSANTGELFF | TGTGCCACCAGCCTAGCGTTTTCCGCGAACACCGGGGAGCTGTTTTTT
TRBJ1-5 | TRBV14 | NA | NA | CASSQGLGDQPQHF | TGTGCCAGCAGCCAAGGCTTGGGGGATCAGCCCCAGCATTTT
TRBJ2-7 | TRBV6-5 | TRBD1 | few | CASSYERGTGGSEQYF | TGTGCCAGCAGTTACGAAAGGGGGACAGGGGGGAGCGAGCAGTACTTC
TRBJ1-2 | TRBV12-3/TRBV12-4 | NA | NA | CASSLSPNEGGYTF | TGTGCCAGCAGTTTAAGTCCCAACGAGGGTGGCTACACCTTC
TRBJ1-1 | TRBV5-1 | NA | NA | CASSLATENTEAFF | TGCGCCAGCAGCTTGGCCACGGAAAACACTGAAGCTTTCTTT
TRBJ2-2 | TRBV6-2/TRBV6-3 | TRBD2 | NA | CASRLSGGHAGELFF | TGTGCCAGCAGACTTAGCGGGGGGCACGCCGGGGAGCTGTTTTTT
TRBJ1-2 | TRBV27 | TRBD1 | once | CASRRDSPEWGYGYTF | TGTGCCAGCAGAAGGGACAGTCCGGAATGGGGATATGGCTACACCTTC
TRBJ2-1 | TRBV20-1 | NA | NA | CSALGGNEQFF | TGCAGTGCTTTAGGAGGGAATGAGCAGTTCTTC
TRBJ2-1 | TRBV11-3 | NA | NA | CASSFDSSEQFF | TGTGCCAGCAGCTTCGACTCGTCAGAGCAGTTCTTC
TRBJ2-6 | TRBV6-1 | NA | few | CASSRGDSGANVLTF | TGTGCCAGCAGCAGGGGCGACTCTGGGGCCAACGTCCTGACTTTC
TRBJ1-1 | TRBV7-2 | TRBD1 | NA | CASSSDRAATEAFF | TGTGCCAGCAGTTCGGACAGGGCGGCCACTGAAGCTTTCTTT
TRBJ1-5 | TRBV6-2/TRBV6-3 | NA | few | CASSYSREGPQHF | TGTGCCAGCAGTTACTCCAGGGAGGGCCCCCAGCATTTT
TRBJ1-2 | TRBV2 | TRBD1 | NA | CASNPDRGRGGYTF | TGTGCCAGCAACCCGGACAGGGGGCGAGGGGGCTACACCTTC
TRBJ1-1 | TRBV12-3/TRBV12-4 | NA | NA | CASSSPHREGTEAFF | TGTGCCAGCAGTTCGCCTCACAGGGAGGGGACTGAAGCTTTCTTT
TRBJ1-5 | TRBV5-1 | TRBD1 | NA | CASRQGADQPQHF | TGCGCCAGTCGACAGGGGGCGGATCAGCCCCAGCATTTT
TRBJ2-2 | TRBV30 | NA | NA | CAWSRMANTGELFF | TGTGCCTGGAGTAGGATGGCCAACACCGGGGAGCTGTTTTTT
TRBJ2-5 | TRBV7-2 | TRBD1 | few | CASSLDTGGLTQYF | TGTGCCAGCAGCTTAGACACAGGGGGTTTGACCCAGTACTTC
TRBJ1-1 | TRBV30 | TRBD1 | NA | CAWSSKTGGNTEAFF | TGTGCCTGGAGTTCCAAGACAGGGGGGAACACTGAAGCTTTCTTT